This TCR beta chain was captured by sequencing in a study of identical twins. The CDR3 length is 18 residues. Trimming cost V 7 bases and J 3 bases; bases outside gene matches: 14. Germline V gene lookup returns CDR1 MDHEN and CDR2 SYDVKM. This clonotype was detected a few times. What it binds is not known. Each CDR3 protein gets one entry after TCRdb re-called the 5' RACE reads with MiXCR. In the table there are 250,000 or so distinct CDR3 sequences, 9.5% to 15% of which are singletons. Study-level results: Analyses based on zero insertions could be partly confounded by invariant MAIT and iNKT cells. Cross-sectional statistical analysis, not tracking of the same donors, underpinned the conclusions. Carriage of fewer insertions was seen in abundant cord blood beta clonotypes, whereas memory repertoires showed none.

These sequences were also reported in another study, on yellow fever vaccine responses in identical twins. In that study: Twins showed a vaccine T cell response that reportedly seemed partly convergent, partly personalized.

The chain has TRBV28 and TRBJ2-3; 12 nucleotides match TRBD2. Material for sequencing was memory (CD45RO+) T cells sorted from blood. The receptor was derived from a woman younger than 30 in good health. CDR3 sequence: CASNSLLLAGGPTDTQYF. The CDR3 coding sequence is TGTGCCAGCAATTCCCTACTTCTAGCGGGAGGGCCGACAGATACGCAGTATTTT.